The source of this TCR beta chain is a study of T cell repertoires in cytomegalovirus infection (dated by TCRdb to between 2018 and 2020). In terms of the full investigation: Recently identified HLA-C-restricted CMV epitopes, whose presentation resists viral immunomodulation, were targeted by peptide stimulations together with well-studied HLA-B-restricted epitopes. Because public TCR beta signatures pointed to carriage of CMV infection together with the matching HLA type, the HLA type of each donor mattered for the analysis. General study outcomes and caveats: The ex vivo response was dominated by HLA-C-restricted CMV-specific TCR beta clonotypes, which also provided the single most frequent clonotype in two of eight donors. Cumulative frequency of public TCR beta family members discriminated carriers of CMV infection plus the relevant HLA type in this cohort and an independent approximately 400-donor cohort.

This clonotype was picked up one time. No cognate antigen has been identified for it. The record has no base qualities; no much larger clone is one base away. One read alone is a weak basis. Reading the label with the study, this specimen's treatment or condition is: in vitro stimulation with specific CMV peptide epitopes to enrich CMV-specific T cells. Reads for this sample came from an Illumina HiSeq 1500. The public sequencing data were trimmed at Q25 with fastp and processed into clonotypes with MiXCR by TCRdb, which kept only in-frame beta chains. Identical CDR3 protein sequences are pooled into one entry, listed with their most common genes and DNA. This sample is represented by tens of thousands of distinct CDR3 sequences; around 20% of them were singletons. Together, the top ten hold around 80% of the sample. The CDR3 sequence holds 16 residues, the cysteine and phenylalanine included. The sequence is cut down to CDR3 DNA, 48 bases in frame from base 1. CDR1 and CDR2, per the germline V gene, are MNHEY and SVGEGT. At the junction V is shortened by 4 bases and J by 13 bases; bases outside the gene matches: 18.

This chain joins TRBV6-2 or TRBV6-3 to TRBJ2-4, and TRBD1 matches 8 of the central bases. This receptor was identified in a human donor in good health (CMV status not recorded). Some clones in this sample may be carry-over from other donors' samples. The material was CD8+ T cells from cultured PBMCs, obtained from culture after CMV antigen stimulation. The bases read TGTGCCAGCAGTTCCACCCTTGACAGGGGAGATGACAGGCAGTACTTC. Its translation is CASSSTLDRGDDRQYF.